This TCR beta chain emerged from a study of response to subunit inactivated influenza vaccine. Overall study results and limits: It was suggested by the authors that few new T cells are recruited by each seasonal influenza vaccination.

Comments on this clonotype: Antigen specificity is unknown.

Germline values: CDR1 LGHNA, CDR2 YNFKEQ. V dropped 0 bases and J dropped 3 bases, with 12 bases sitting between them. The CDR3 is 16 residues long. In TCRdb, the RT-PCR reads were re-called with MiXCR into one record per CDR3 protein. The repertoire consists of a few hundred thousand distinct CDR3 sequences, with approximately 15% occurring once and the leading ten covering approximately 12%. The sequenced sample was PBMCs from blood, obtained roughly 13 days after vaccination. The sequence derives from a man aged 50 to 60 who received an inactivated influenza vaccine. The rearrangement joins TRBV4-2 to TRBJ1-3; the D is unclear. The CDR3 here is CASSQDQSQLGNTIYF. CDR3 coding DNA: TGTGCCAGCAGCCAAGATCAGTCCCAGCTTGGAAACACCATATATTTT.